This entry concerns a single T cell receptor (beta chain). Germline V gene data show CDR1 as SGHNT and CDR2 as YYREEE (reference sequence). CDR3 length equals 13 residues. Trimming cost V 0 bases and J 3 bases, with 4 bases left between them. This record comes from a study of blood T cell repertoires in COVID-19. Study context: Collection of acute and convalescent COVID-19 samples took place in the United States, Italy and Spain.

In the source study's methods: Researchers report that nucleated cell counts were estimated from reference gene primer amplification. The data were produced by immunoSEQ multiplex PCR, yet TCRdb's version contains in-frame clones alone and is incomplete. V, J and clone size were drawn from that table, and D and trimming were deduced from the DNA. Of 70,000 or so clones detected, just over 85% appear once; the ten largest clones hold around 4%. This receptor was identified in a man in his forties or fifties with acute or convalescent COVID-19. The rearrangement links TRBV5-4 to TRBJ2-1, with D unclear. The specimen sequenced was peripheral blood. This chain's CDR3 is CASSLGYYNEQFF. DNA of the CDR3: TGTGCCAGCAGCTTGGGCTACTACAATGAGCAGTTCTTC.